This TCR beta chain stems from a study of T cell responses to AZD1222 COVID-19 vaccine (dated by TCRdb to the early 2020s). Describing the broader study: TCR sequencing covered roughly 230 trial participants: about 210 given two doses of AZD1222 and 26 given two doses of MenACWY control vaccine. Trial participants were enrolled into age subgroups of 18-55, 56-69 and 70-plus years, which contained approximately 150, 28 and 58 TCR-sequenced participants, respectively. Summary of the overall study and its limitations: Conclusions about previously exposed vaccinees are limited because only a handful of AZD1222 recipients were SARS-CoV-2 seropositive at baseline. Because no day 14 peak-response samples were available, repertoires were characterized only after the peak T cell response. Participants were mostly white British and included more females than males, and it was suggested by the authors that clonal diversity may have been underestimated. CD4 TCRs associated with the vaccine covered the entire spike protein, and the dominant responses were in regions 160-218 and 743-854. Nearly half of unique spike-specific TCRs reportedly recognized epitopes outside regions mutated in the B.1.351 and B.1.1.7 variants. Spike-specific TCR breadth and depth rose significantly after two AZD1222 doses compared with day 0 and with MenACWY recipients. The 56-69-year group was small, and its depth increase did not reach significance, likely because of low power.

Sample time point, as interpreted from the label and publication: baseline before first vaccination. The treatment or condition label here, explained by the study, means: meningococcal conjugate vaccine given as trial control. The vaccinee samples were drawn from two UK trials, COV001 and COV002, one of which was a single-blind randomized controlled phase 2/3 trial testing AZD1222 (ChAdOx1 nCoV-19) in healthy adults. Trial participant PBMC samples were collected at day 0 and day 28 after the second dose for TCRbeta chain sequencing. Turning to this clone: Its antigen has not been determined. No clone much larger than this one lies a single base away; base qualities are absent.

The CDR1 and CDR2 encoded by the germline V gene are SQVTM and ANQGSEA. Cut back by 6 bases and 4 bases, the V and J ends lie 16 bases apart. Counted from cysteine to phenylalanine, this CDR3 has 14 amino acids. CDR3 DNA is the only sequence kept; it has 42 bases, read in frame from the first base. The CDR3 regions of human TCRbeta chains were subjected to immunosequencing. As for the authors' bioinformatics: TCRs in the repertoires were compared against a reference library of SARS-CoV-2-specific TCRs that had been generated with the MIRA antigen-specificity platform. Breadth was defined as the fraction of unique TCRs that were SARS-CoV-2-associated, and depth was defined as the fraction of total T cells that were SARS-CoV-2-associated. Using the MIRA data, each spike-specific TCR was mapped to the spike region that the TCR reacts to and placed in a CD4 or CD8 class. Log10-transformed breadth and depth values were compared by one-way ANOVA with Sidak's multiple comparisons tests. TCRdb took this table from immuneACCESS and kept in-frame rearrangements with V and J called. Such tables lack part of the clones; where checked against another copy, unresolved V genes explain under half of the gap, and the rest is unexplained. V and J calls plus clone size are reproduced from that table; the DNA served to infer D and trimming. Counted in this sample were under 150,000 clones; 80% to 85% of them appeared once. Clones ranked in the top ten supply roughly 4.5% of the sample.

The source of this sequence is an adult in good health. The sample in question was peripheral blood, obtained on day 0 of MenACWY control vaccination. The chain couples TRBV29-1 to TRBJ1-3; the D gene remains uncertain. The bases are TGCAGCGTGGCCGCCGAACGAATAGGAAACACCATATATTTT. It is translated as CSVAAERIGNTIYF.